This entry lists 25 T cell receptor beta chains sequenced from one sample in a study of CD8 T cells in ankylosing spondylitis. TCRdb re-called the 5' RACE reads through MiXCR, storing one row per CDR3 protein. The sample shows roughly 180,000 distinct CDR3 sequences, 10% to 15% of them seen only once. Material for sequencing was blood, either unsorted or a sorted T cell fraction (not recorded which). The receptors here all came from a male donor with ankylosing spondylitis or in good health (not recorded which).

A remark on this clonotype: A read error may explain this, as a much larger clone is one base away. This chain uses TRBV2 with TRBJ2-2; TRBD1 matches 7 bases. The CDR3 length is 14 residues. Germline lookup yields CDR1 SNHLY and CDR2 FYNNEI. In DNA form, the CDR3 reads TGTGCCAGCAGAACAGGGGCGAACACCGAGGAGCTGTTTTTT. Amino acid sequence: CASRTGANTEELFF.

In this sample, this clonotype turned up a few times. This chain uses TRBV20-1 with TRBJ2-3; D is perhaps TRBD2 (6 bases). V was trimmed by 5 bases and J by 6 bases, leaving 9 bases between them. Looked up from germline, CDR1 is DFQATT and CDR2 is SNEGSKA (reference sequence). This CDR3 spans 11 amino acids. The CDR3 sequence: CSAGGWDTQYF. The CDR3 bases are TGCAGTGCTGGGGGGTGGGATACGCAGTATTTT.

This clonotype occurred many times. The V gene is TRBV7-9, the J gene TRBJ1-1, with D perhaps matching TRBD1 (5 bases). CDR1 SEHNR and CDR2 FQNEAQ come from the germline V gene (reference sequence). Trimming stripped 6 bases from V and 6 bases from J, with 23 bases between. The CDR3 extends over 16 amino acids. CDR3: CASSPQFGGSTSEAFF. CDR3 bases: TGTGCCAGCAGTCCCCAATTCGGGGGGTCTACTTCTGAAGCTTTCTTT.

This clonotype was detected a few times. This chain uses TRBV4-1 with TRBJ2-2, with 8 bases lining up with TRBD1. The CDR3 has 15 residues. J gave up 4 bases and V 5 bases, and 6 bases lay outside the gene matches. Germline V gene sequence: CDR1 MGHRA, CDR2 YSYEKL. Written as DNA, the CDR3 is TGCGCCAGCAGCGTCACAGGGGGTTTCACCGGGGAGCTGTTTTTT. The encoded protein is CASSVTGGFTGELFF.

Ten or more counts support this clonotype. V gene TRBV13 combines with J gene TRBJ1-5; D is ambiguous. V was clipped by 2 bases and J by 6 bases, with 5 bases between them. The CDR3 spans 12 residues. Germline loops: CDR1 PRHDT, CDR2 FYEKMQ (reference sequence). The CDR3: CASSLYGQPQHF. CDR3 sequence (DNA): TGTGCCAGCAGCTTATACGGTCAGCCCCAGCATTTT. Full variable domain (remainder filled in from reference TRBV13 and TRBJ1-5): AAGVIQSPRHLIKEKRETATLKCYPIPRHDTVYWYQQGPGQDPQFLISFYEKMQSDKGSIPDRFSAQQFSDYHSELNMSSLELGDSALYFCASSLYGQPQHFGDGTRLSIL.

The V and J genes are TRBV19 and TRBJ2-1; 7 bases are a match to TRBD2. Germline V gene data show CDR1 as LNHDA and CDR2 as SQIVND (reference sequence). The CDR3 loop spans 14 amino acids. After removal of 9 bases from V and 4 bases from J, the junction contained 9 bases not matched to a gene. CDR3 residues: CASTTGGGYNEQFF. The CDR3 bases are TGTGCCAGCACGACGGGAGGCGGGTACAATGAGCAGTTCTTC. The full variable domain, in which reference TRBV19 and TRBJ2-1 provide the parts outside the CDR3, is DGGITQSPKYLFRKEGQNVTLSCEQNLNHDAMYWYRQDPGQGLRLIYYSQIVNDFQKGDIAEGYSVSREKKESFPLTVTSAQKNPTAFYLCASTTGGGYNEQFFGPGTRLTVL.

This clonotype was detected only a few times. The chain employs TRBV7-9 and TRBJ1-1; D gene uncertain. CDR3 length equals 16 residues. V lost 4 bases, J lost 0 bases, and 15 bases lay in between. Germline V CDR1 and CDR2: SEHNR, FQNEAQ (reference sequence). Here the CDR3 reads CASSSPPPRMNTEAFF. The CDR3 DNA reads as TGTGCCAGCAGCTCGCCGCCGCCCAGGATGAACACTGAAGCTTTCTTT.

This clonotype turned up a few times. The chain combines TRBV7-8 with TRBJ1-1, with a weak D call TRBD1 (5 bases). This CDR3 contains 15 residues. The V and J ends lost 7 bases and 3 bases respectively, with 18 bases between them. Germline V gene lookup returns CDR1 SGHVS and CDR2 FQNEAQ. CDR3 amino acids: CASTYIAGVDTEAFF. The CDR3 DNA reads TGTGCCAGCACCTATATTGCGGGGGTTGACACTGAAGCTTTCTTT.

The table lists this clonotype with a few counts. The CDR3 spells CASSPPWGAQYNEQFF. CDR3 nucleotide sequence: TGTGCCAGCTCACCACCGTGGGGGGCACAGTACAATGAGCAGTTCTTC. This chain uses TRBV18 with TRBJ2-1; D is possibly TRBD1 or TRBD2 (6 bases each). This CDR3 is 16 amino acids long. Per germline, CDR1 KGHSH and CDR2 LQKENI. The ends were cut back, 0 bases at V and 4 bases at J, with 13 bases in the middle.

This sequence joins TRBV15 and TRBJ1-1, with D perhaps matching TRBD1 (5 bases). V gave up 0 bases and J gave up 4 bases, with 12 bases separating them. This CDR3 is built from 15 residues. Germline CDR1 and CDR2: LNHNV and YYDKDF (reference sequence). CDR3 protein: CATSRDHKGPTEAFF. The CDR3 nucleotides read TGTGCCACCAGCAGAGATCATAAGGGGCCCACTGAAGCTTTCTTT.

V is TRBV25-1 and J is TRBJ1-1; 7 bases agree with TRBD1. Germline CDR1 is MGHDK and CDR2 is SYGVNS. The CDR3 extends over 13 amino acids. V lost 6 bases to trimming and J lost 6 bases; unmatched junction nucleotides: 7. The CDR3 is CASSQTTGAEAFF. In DNA, the CDR3 is TGTGCCAGCAGCCAGACCACAGGGGCTGAAGCTTTCTTT.

This clonotype was counted only a few times. The genes are TRBV7-6 and TRBJ2-7; 9 bases match TRBD2. This CDR3 region has 15 residues. The V segment lost 5 bases and the J segment 1 base; nucleotides outside the gene matches: 6. Germline V gene sequence: CDR1 SGHVS, CDR2 FNYEAQ. CDR3 DNA sequence: TGTGCCAGCAGCGGAGAGCTAGCGGGGTCCTACGAGCAGTACTTC. It yields the protein CASSGELAGSYEQYF.

This clonotype was found a few times. The rearrangement links TRBV5-6 to TRBJ2-7; TRBD2 matches 14 bases. CDR1 SGHDT and CDR2 YYEEEE come from the germline V gene. The trim removed 5 bases at V and 7 bases at J, leaving 8 bases unmatched. The CDR3 is 15 amino acids. CDR3 loop: CASRPGLAGVGEQYF. Written as DNA, the CDR3 is TGTGCCAGCAGGCCGGGACTAGCGGGAGTTGGGGAGCAGTACTTC.

This clonotype was seen a handful of times. The chain recombines TRBV9 with TRBJ1-3, with D perhaps matching TRBD1 (5 bases). The germline V gene has CDR1 SGDLS and CDR2 YYNGEE. V lost 2 bases and J 10 bases, leaving 16 bases between the germline ends. The CDR3 has 14 amino acids. CDR3 DNA sequence: TGTGCCAGCAGCGTCGGGACGGCGCCGGGGACCATATATTTT. Protein sequence: CASSVGTAPGTIYF.

The chain links TRBV9 to TRBJ2-1; D gene unclear. The V gene lost 4 bases and the J gene lost 8 bases, with 10 bases spanning the gap. This CDR3 region has 12 residues. The V gene's germline CDR1 is SGDLS and CDR2 YYNGEE. In nucleotides, the CDR3 is TGTGCCAGCAGCTACGACGGCGATGAGCAGTTCTTC. This codes for CASSYDGDEQFF.

The table lists this clonotype with many counts. This chain uses TRBV5-1 with TRBJ2-7, with 7 positions matching TRBD2. Germline V gene sequence: CDR1 SGHRS, CDR2 YFSETQ. The CDR3 sequence is 13 residues long. V lost 0 bases, J lost 5 bases, and 2 bases stayed unmatched. DNA for the CDR3: TGCGCCAGCAGCTTGGGAGCGGGAAACGAGCAGTACTTC. This gives the protein CASSLGAGNEQYF.

This clonotype was recorded once. At one end the junction does not follow the germline gene, possibly because of a read error. V usage is TRBV5-1 and J usage is TRBJ2-7; unclear D gene. The CDR3 has 16 amino acids. In germline, CDR1 is SGHRS, CDR2 YFSETQ. In nucleotides, the CDR3 is TGCGCCAGCAGCTTGGCCGATGGCTCCGGCAACTACGAGCTGTACTTC. Its protein is CASSLADGSGNYELYF. Using reference TRBV5-1 and TRBJ2-7 for the parts outside the CDR3, the full variable domain is KAGVTQTPRYLIKTRGQQVTLSCSPISGHRSVSWYQQTPGQGLQFLFEYFSETQRNKGNFPGRFSGRQFSNSRSEMNVSTLELGDSALYLCASSLADGSGNYELYFGPGTRLTVT.

This clonotype has more than one count but fewer than ten. The rearrangement joins TRBV5-6 to TRBJ2-7; TRBD2 matches 7 bases. In germline, CDR1 is SGHDT, CDR2 YYEEEE. This CDR3 has 13 residues. The ends lost 0 bases at V and 6 bases at J; junction bases unmatched: 3. CDR3 in amino acids: CASSLVGGGEQYF. CDR3 nucleotides: TGTGCCAGCAGCTTGGTTGGGGGGGGCGAGCAGTACTTC.

This clonotype showed up just a few times. The chain joins TRBV13 to TRBJ2-1, with a tentative D call TRBD1 (6 bases). The CDR3 runs to 15 residues. Trimming took 5 bases from V and 12 from J, leaving 23 bases between them. Germline CDR1 is PRHDT and CDR2 is FYEKMQ (reference sequence). This chain's CDR3 is CASSTRSGVGTGQFF. CDR3 coding DNA: TGTGCCAGCAGCACAAGGTCAGGGGTCGGGACGGGGCAGTTCTTC.

In its sample, this clonotype was seen many times. J is TRBJ2-1 and V is TRBV20-1; 8 nucleotides match TRBD2. CDR1 is DFQATT and CDR2 is SNEGSKA in the germline V gene (reference sequence). After removal of 6 bases from V and 4 bases from J, the junction contained 5 bases not matched to a gene. This CDR3 spans 13 amino acids. CDR3 nucleotides: TGCAGTGCACCGACTAGCGATTACAATGAGCAGTTCTTC. Amino acids: CSAPTSDYNEQFF.

This chain uses TRBV5-1 with TRBJ1-2, with 9 bases identical to TRBD1. This CDR3 is 15 amino acids long. J was trimmed by 10 bases and V by 2 bases; bases with no gene match: 12. CDR1 is SGHRS and CDR2 is YFSETQ in the germline V gene. The CDR3 coding sequence is TGCGCCAGCAGCTTAGGACAGGGGCTAAGAAGGGACTACACCTTC. Translation gives CASSLGQGLRRDYTF.

V usage is TRBV27 and J usage is TRBJ2-5; 7 bases fit TRBD2. Germline values: CDR1 MNHEY, CDR2 SMNVEV (reference sequence). V shed 6 bases, J shed 2 bases, and the junction held 12 bases outside the gene matches. This CDR3 is 16 amino acids long. The CDR3 bases are TGTGCCAGCAGATTCCACTCTGGACTAGGTCAAGAGACCCAGTACTTC. Its protein product is CASRFHSGLGQETQYF.

The chain couples TRBV24-1 to TRBJ2-3, with 9 bases aligning to TRBD1. The CDR3 is 13 residues long. Germline CDR1 reads KGHDR; CDR2 reads SFDVKD. The J segment lost 3 bases and the V segment lost 10 bases, leaving 4 bases of the junction unmatched. The CDR3 nucleotides read TGTGCCACGGGACAGGGTGTTACAGATACGCAGTATTTT. Amino acids: CATGQGVTDTQYF.

As for this clonotype: A single base separates this from a much larger clone, so it may be a read error. This sequence joins TRBV12-3 or TRBV12-4 and TRBJ2-2, with D tentatively TRBD2 (6 bases). The CDR3 runs 16 residues. CDR3 bases: TGTGCCAGCAGTCTTCGGATAGCGGAGTACACCGGGAAGCTGTTTTTT. The encoded protein is CASSLRIAEYTGKLFF.

The CDR3 nucleotides read TGTGCCAGCAGCTCGCCCGGACAGGGGGCGTACGAGCAGTACTTC. This gives the protein CASSSPGQGAYEQYF. The gene calls are TRBV13 and TRBJ2-7; 11 bases match TRBD1. Germline V gene lookup returns CDR1 PRHDT and CDR2 FYEKMQ (reference sequence). The junction had 6 bases not matched to a gene; V was cut back by 4 bases and J by 4 bases. CDR3 length: 15 residues.